This T cell receptor (beta chain) was sequenced for a study of blood T cell repertoires in COVID-19. This CDR3 has 15 amino acids. Germline V CDR1 and CDR2: MNHEY, SMNVEV (reference sequence). The germline V and J ends were trimmed by 1 base and 1 base, with 11 bases remaining between them. Profiling relied on immunoSEQ multiplex PCR, and the TCRdb table lists in-frame clones only, not all of them. This sample carries approximately 150,000 clones, over 75% of them seen once, and the ten largest clones take around 5.3%. The V and J genes are TRBV27 and TRBJ2-7; maybe TRBD2 (6 bases). The TCR originated in a middle-aged woman with acute COVID-19. Sequencing was carried out using PBMCs or T cells enriched from blood (not recorded which). CDR3 region: CASSLYSTRSYEQYF. DNA of the CDR3: TGTGCCAGCAGTTTATATTCGACTAGATCCTACGAGCAGTACTTC.